This is a list of T cell receptor beta chains from one sample in a study of blood T cell repertoires in COVID-19. Profiled with immunoSEQ multiplex PCR; TCRdb holds only in-frame clones, not every one. The sample contains 180,000 or so clones, 84% of which appear only once. The sequencing input was peripheral blood. The receptor source for this set is a man in his forties who had recovered from COVID-19. The CDR3 runs from the conserved cysteine through the conserved F or W. A D gene is named only where the DNA matches it firmly. Clone sizes are given selectively: once, few, many, or a class where the clone is expanded.

CDR3nt	CDR3aa	abundance	d_gene	v_gene	j_gene
TGCAGCGTTGAAGATGGGACAGTCTTTGGCTACACCTTC	CSVEDGTVFGYTF	NA	TRBD1	TRBV29-1	TRBJ1-2
TGTGCCAGCAGTAGGACAGGGTGGGAGCAGTTCTTC	CASSRTGWEQFF	NA	TRBD1	TRBV12-3/TRBV12-4	TRBJ2-1
TGTGCCATCAGTAGCCAGGGAGGCAGGGAAGCTTTCTTT	CAISSQGGREAFF	NA	NA	TRBV10-3	TRBJ1-1
TGTGCCAGCAGCGTAACAGGGGGATCCTACGAGCAGTACTTC	CASSVTGGSYEQYF	many	TRBD1	TRBV5-5	TRBJ2-7
TGTGCCAGCAGCCCGCCCGGGACAGGCCAAGAGACCCAGTACTTC	CASSPPGTGQETQYF	NA	TRBD1	TRBV5-4	TRBJ2-5
TGTGCCAGCAGTTATTATTCAGTCATGAACACTGAAGCTTTCTTT	CASSYYSVMNTEAFF	NA	NA	TRBV6-6	TRBJ1-1
TGTGCCAGCAGTATTCCCGCTAACTATGGCTACACCTTC	CASSIPANYGYTF	NA	NA	TRBV28	TRBJ1-2
TGCGCCAGCAGCCAAGGGAGGGGCGAGCAGTACTTC	CASSQGRGEQYF	NA	NA	TRBV4-1	TRBJ2-7
TGTGCCAGCAGGCAACTCACAGGGGTAGGCAATCAGCCCCAGCATTTT	CASRQLTGVGNQPQHF	NA	TRBD1	TRBV27	TRBJ1-5
TGTGCCAGCAGTTTATACTGGAACACTGAAGCTTTCTTT	CASSLYWNTEAFF	NA	NA	TRBV12-3/TRBV12-4	TRBJ1-1
TGTGCCATCAGGGGGCGTGAGACCCAGTACTTC	CAIRGRETQYF	once	TRBD1	TRBV7-9	TRBJ2-5
TGTGCCAGCAGCCCGGGACTAGCCCCCGGGGAGCTGTTTTTT	CASSPGLAPGELFF	NA	TRBD2	TRBV7-2	TRBJ2-2
TGTGCCAGTAGCCCTTTTGGACAGAGTGGGGAGACCCAGTACTTC	CASSPFGQSGETQYF	NA	NA	TRBV19	TRBJ2-5
TGTGCCAGCAGCTTGGTTGGCTCGGAGCAGTTCTTC	CASSLVGSEQFF	NA	NA	TRBV5-4	TRBJ2-1
TGTGCCAGCAGTTACCGGGCCATGACTAGCGGGCTTCAAGAGACCCAGTACTTC	CASSYRAMTSGLQETQYF	NA	TRBD2	TRBV27	TRBJ2-5
TGTGCCAGCAGAAGACAGGGTTCCTACGAGCAGTACTTC	CASRRQGSYEQYF	once	TRBD1	TRBV28	TRBJ2-7
TGTGCCAGCAGCCGACAGGGGGCTCGGGTCGAGAATGAAAAACTGTTTTTT	CASSRQGARVENEKLFF	NA	TRBD1	TRBV4-2	TRBJ1-4
TGTGCCAGCAGTACCCCTAGCGACCGTAATGAGCAGTTCTTC	CASSTPSDRNEQFF	NA	NA	TRBV6-2/TRBV6-3	TRBJ2-1
TGTGCCTGGTTCCCGGGACTGGGCACCGGGGAGCTGTTTTTT	CAWFPGLGTGELFF	few	NA	TRBV30	TRBJ2-2
TGTGCCAGCAGTTTAACCCAGGGAGGGAATTCACCCCTCCACTTT	CASSLTQGGNSPLHF	NA	NA	TRBV28	TRBJ1-6
TGTGCCAGCAGTGTTGGCAGGGGTAATGAAAAACTGTTTTTT	CASSVGRGNEKLFF	NA	NA	TRBV2	TRBJ1-4
TGCGCCAGCAGCCAAGGGGAGAGACTGGGGATTTCACCCCTCCACTTT	CASSQGERLGISPLHF	NA	NA	TRBV4-1	TRBJ1-6
TGTGCCAGCAGCTTAGTCCCGGGAGTTAATGAAAAACTGTTTTTT	CASSLVPGVNEKLFF	few	NA	TRBV11-2	TRBJ1-4
TGTGCCAGCAGTTACTTGGGACTTACCTACGAGCAGTACTTC	CASSYLGLTYEQYF	NA	NA	TRBV6-5	TRBJ2-7
TGTGCCAGCAGCTCACAGGGCTACGAGCAGTACTTC	CASSSQGYEQYF	NA	NA	TRBV7-2	TRBJ2-7
TGTGCCAGCAGCCCCATGGACAGGGGGCATGGAGAGACCCAGTACTTC	CASSPMDRGHGETQYF	NA	TRBD1	TRBV7-9	TRBJ2-5
TGTGCCAGCAGTTTTAGCGGCACAGATACGCAGTATTTT	CASSFSGTDTQYF	NA	NA	TRBV28	TRBJ2-3
TGCAGTGCTAGAGATCTCGAGGGCTACACCTTC	CSARDLEGYTF	NA	NA	TRBV20-1	TRBJ1-2
TGTGCCAGCAGCCCCAAAAAGAGACTAGCGCCCTACAATGAGCAGTTCTTC	CASSPKKRLAPYNEQFF	NA	TRBD2	TRBV14	TRBJ2-1
TGTGCCAGCGGGGCCCTTGGAGGGACAGGGAGTGTGGTCGGGGAGCTGTTTTTT	CASGALGGTGSVVGELFF	NA	TRBD1	TRBV5-4	TRBJ2-2
TGTGCCAGCAGCCAAGACGGCGGGGGGGCCTCCCGGGAGCTGTTTTTT	CASSQDGGGASRELFF	NA	TRBD2	TRBV4-2	TRBJ2-2